A selection of T cell receptor beta chains follows, all from one sample in a study of blood T cell repertoires in COVID-19. TCRdb's table, derived via immunoSEQ multiplex PCR, lists solely in-frame clones and lacks some. Here the sample spans roughly 140,000 clones, 80% to 90% being singletons. Input material: PBMCs or T cells enriched from blood (not recorded which). These receptors were taken from a man aged 55 to 70 who had recovered from COVID-19. Each CDR3 is given with its conserved first and last residue.

V gene	J gene	CDR3 protein
TRBV7-2	TRBJ1-5	CASSLDAGNQPQHF
TRBV24-1	TRBJ2-3	CATSEGRPTQYF
TRBV6-2/TRBV6-3	TRBJ1-5	CASSYSQGAVNQPQHF
TRBV6-1	TRBJ2-1	CASSERTSGSSYNEQFF
TRBV10-3	TRBJ2-7	CAIKQDTNTYEQYF
TRBV6-4	TRBJ2-1	CASSDLAGGSYNEQFF
TRBV28	TRBJ1-4	CASSTRTIQGGEKLFF
TRBV27	TRBJ2-1	CASSSALAGGRNNEQFF
TRBV14	TRBJ2-3	CASGGSTDTQYF
TRBV20-1	TRBJ1-4	CSASVPGQGARNEKLFF
TRBV25-1	TRBJ2-1	CASSEGLDYNEQFF
TRBV19	TRBJ1-1	CASSTTGGTEAFF
TRBV29-1	TRBJ2-1	CSVDKTGGGNEQFF
TRBV11-2	TRBJ1-5	CASSPGQGPLQPQHF
TRBV4-1	TRBJ1-5	CASSQDSAANQPQHF
TRBV24-1	TRBJ2-1	CATSPRGDNEQFF
TRBV15	TRBJ1-2	CATSVRETPLIGYTF
TRBV9	TRBJ2-3	CASSEIDRAWVDTQYF
TRBV2	TRBJ2-3	CASSELRAGGPLDTQYF
TRBV6-4	TRBJ1-5	CASSLQPNQPQHF
TRBV18	TRBJ2-2	CASSPPGSYTGELFF
TRBV5-4	TRBJ1-1	CASSHADRGATEAFF
TRBV5-5	TRBJ2-5	CASSRAQETQYF
TRBV4-1	TRBJ2-4	CASSQVEEENIQYF
TRBV10-1	TRBJ2-7	CASSESVQRPLEQYF
TRBV3-1/TRBV3-2	TRBJ2-6	CASSQDLVQGPSGANVLTF
TRBV5-1	TRBJ1-4	CASSLEGAGEKLFF
TRBV28	TRBJ1-5	CASSLGALISHF
TRBV15	TRBJ2-2	CATSREKLAGVAGELFF
TRBV28	TRBJ1-2	CASSQGVGYTF
TRBV7-9	TRBJ2-7	CASRSGISYEQYF
TRBV7-9	TRBJ2-5	CASSRNPPAGGKETQYF
TRBV29-1	TRBJ2-1	CSVLFYEQFF
TRBV19	TRBJ1-5	CASSPPARGEPQHF
TRBV29-1	TRBJ1-3	CSAAPGQTRGNTIYF
TRBV27	TRBJ2-5	CASSFWAGMSETQYF
TRBV5-1	TRBJ2-5	CASSSLGSQETQYF
TRBV28	TRBJ2-5	CASSSLTGSQETQYF
TRBV10-2	TRBJ2-7	CATMTGNEQYF
TRBV28	TRBJ2-5	CASSWDSKETQYF
TRBV19	TRBJ1-6	CASSTRVGERRWGSPLHF
TRBV3-1/TRBV3-2	TRBJ1-1	CASRRHLGDTEAFF
TRBV29-1	TRBJ2-7	CSVEGTGGMAEQYF
TRBV2	TRBJ1-4	CASTQVGINEKLFF
TRBV14	TRBJ2-5	CASSQLTGLYETQYF
TRBV29-1	TRBJ2-1	CSVEPSLGGSYNEQFF
TRBV2	TRBJ2-2	CASRGGYTGELFF
TRBV6-5	TRBJ1-1	CASSHTGGRAFF
TRBV28	TRBJ2-2	CASSGAGWTGELFF
TRBV27	TRBJ2-3	CASMGGESDTQYF